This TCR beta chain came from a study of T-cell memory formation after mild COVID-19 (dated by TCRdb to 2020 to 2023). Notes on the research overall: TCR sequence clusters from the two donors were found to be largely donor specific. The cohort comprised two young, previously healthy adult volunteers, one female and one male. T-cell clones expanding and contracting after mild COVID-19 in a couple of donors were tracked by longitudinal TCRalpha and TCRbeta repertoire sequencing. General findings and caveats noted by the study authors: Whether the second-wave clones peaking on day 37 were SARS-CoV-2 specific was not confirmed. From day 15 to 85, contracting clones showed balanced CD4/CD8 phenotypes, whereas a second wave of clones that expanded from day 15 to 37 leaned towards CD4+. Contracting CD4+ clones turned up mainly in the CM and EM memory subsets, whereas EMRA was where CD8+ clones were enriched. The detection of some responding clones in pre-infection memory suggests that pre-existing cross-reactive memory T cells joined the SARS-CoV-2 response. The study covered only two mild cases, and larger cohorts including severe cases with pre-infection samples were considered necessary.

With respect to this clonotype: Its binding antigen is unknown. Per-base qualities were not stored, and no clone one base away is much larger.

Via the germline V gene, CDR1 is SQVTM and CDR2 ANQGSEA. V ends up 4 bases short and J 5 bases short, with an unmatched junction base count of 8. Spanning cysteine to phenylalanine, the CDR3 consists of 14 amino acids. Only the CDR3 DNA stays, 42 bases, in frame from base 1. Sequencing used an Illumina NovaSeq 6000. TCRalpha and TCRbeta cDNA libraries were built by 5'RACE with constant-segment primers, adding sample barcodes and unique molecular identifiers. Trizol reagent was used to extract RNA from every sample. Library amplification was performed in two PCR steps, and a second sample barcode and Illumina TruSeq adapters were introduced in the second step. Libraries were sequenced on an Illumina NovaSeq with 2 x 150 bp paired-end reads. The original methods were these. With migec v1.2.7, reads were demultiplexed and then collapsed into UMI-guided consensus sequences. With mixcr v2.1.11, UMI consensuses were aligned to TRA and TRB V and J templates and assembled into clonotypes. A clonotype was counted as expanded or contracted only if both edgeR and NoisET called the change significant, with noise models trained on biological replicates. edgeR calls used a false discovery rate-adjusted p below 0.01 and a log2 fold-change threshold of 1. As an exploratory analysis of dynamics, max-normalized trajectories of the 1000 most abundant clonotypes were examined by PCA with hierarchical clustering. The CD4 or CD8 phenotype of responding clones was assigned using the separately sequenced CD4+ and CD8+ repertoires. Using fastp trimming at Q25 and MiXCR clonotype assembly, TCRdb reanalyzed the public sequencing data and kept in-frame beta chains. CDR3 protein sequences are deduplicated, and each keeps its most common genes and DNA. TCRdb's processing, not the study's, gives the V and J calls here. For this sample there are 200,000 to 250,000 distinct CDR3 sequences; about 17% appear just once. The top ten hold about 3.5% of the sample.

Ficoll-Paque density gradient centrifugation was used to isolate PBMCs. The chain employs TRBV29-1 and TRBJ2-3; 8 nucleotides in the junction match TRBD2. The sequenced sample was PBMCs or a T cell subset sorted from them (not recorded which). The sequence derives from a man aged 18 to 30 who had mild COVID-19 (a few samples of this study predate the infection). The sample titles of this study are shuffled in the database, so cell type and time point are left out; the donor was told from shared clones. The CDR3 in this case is CSVGAGGARDTQYF. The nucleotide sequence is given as TGCAGCGTTGGTGCCGGGGGGGCCAGAGATACGCAGTATTTT.